This entry lists 21 T cell receptor beta chains sequenced from one sample in a study of CD8 T cells in Susac syndrome (dated by TCRdb to between 2018 and 2021). The library relied on the immunoSEQ multiplex PCR assay. RNA was extracted using the RNeasy kit, and about 0.45 to 1 ug of the RNA was reverse transcribed with random hexamers. TCRdb cleaned the public reads at Q25 with fastp, built clones with MiXCR and kept in-frame beta chains. Duplicate CDR3 protein sequences are folded into a single record with the most common DNA and genes. For this sample the table gives 160,000 or so distinct CDR3 sequences, of which around 95% were detected only once. 0.13% to 0.15% of the sample goes to the ten largest clones. Material: CD8+ T cells from PBMCs. These receptors originate from a human donor with multiple sclerosis.

This CDR3 reads CASSFSGTGTYEQYV. The CDR3 DNA follows: TGTGCCAGCAGTTTCTCCGGGACAGGTACCTACGAGCAGTACGTC. The chain recombines TRBV27 with TRBJ2-7; 8 bases map to TRBD1. J gave up 2 bases and V 3 bases, and 6 bases lay outside the gene matches. This CDR3 is built from 15 residues. Germline CDR1 is MNHEY and CDR2 is SMNVEV (reference sequence).

The rearrangement links TRBV5-1 to TRBJ2-7; D is unclear. There are 14 residues in the CDR3. CDR1 SGHRS and CDR2 YFSETQ come from the germline V gene. The V end was cut by 2 bases, the J end by 2 bases, with 11 bases between. The CDR3 here is CASSFDGPPYEQYV. The CDR3 bases are TGCGCCAGCAGCTTCGACGGGCCACCCTACGAGCAGTACGTC.

V is TRBV30 and J is TRBJ1-2; TRBD1 matches 8 bases. Germline V gives CDR1 GTSNPN, CDR2 SVGIG (reference sequence). The trim removed 4 bases at V and 6 bases at J, leaving 7 bases unmatched. This CDR3 is 13 amino acids long. This CDR3 reads CAWNLGQGDGYTF. DNA for the CDR3: TGTGCCTGGAACCTTGGACAGGGAGATGGCTACACCTTC.

The chain has TRBV29-1 and TRBJ1-2; a weak D match, TRBD1 (5 bases). There are 12 residues in the CDR3. Germline V gene sequence: CDR1 SQVTM, CDR2 ANQGSEA. V was pared by 7 bases and J by 4 bases, with 13 bases between. CDR3 nucleotide sequence: TGCAGCGCTGCGGGGACTACCTATGGCTACACCTTC. Amino acid sequence: CSAAGTTYGYTF.

V is TRBV7-2 and J is TRBJ2-7, with D unresolved. Germline lookup yields CDR1 SGHTA and CDR2 FQGNSA. Trimming took off 2 bases at V and 3 bases at J, with 23 bases between the two ends. CDR3 length: 18 residues. The CDR3 sequence is CASSLQFSPPTPNYEQYV. As DNA, the CDR3 is TGTGCCAGCAGCTTACAATTTAGTCCGCCGACCCCTAACTACGAGCAGTACGTC.

The chain has TRBV19 and TRBJ1-5; 7 bases line up with TRBD1. Unmatched junction bases numbered 10, after V lost 6 bases and J lost 5 bases. The germline gives CDR1 LNHDA, CDR2 SQIVND (reference sequence). This CDR3 contains 15 residues. CDR3 in amino acids: CASSQGGRGYQPQHF. The DNA of the CDR3 is TGTGCCAGTAGCCAAGGGGGCAGAGGCTATCAGCCCCAGCATTTT.

V and J are TRBV7-9 and TRBJ2-1; D not resolved. The CDR3 contains 16 residues. Germline values: CDR1 SEHNR, CDR2 FQNEAQ (reference sequence). The ends were cut back, 4 bases at V and 8 bases at J, with 21 bases in the middle. CDR3 residues: CASSSYRTATAYEQFF. Written as DNA, the CDR3 is TGTGCCAGCAGCTCCTACAGAACCGCTACGGCGTATGAGCAGTTCTTC.

The gene calls are TRBV27 and TRBJ1-2; TRBD1 aligns across 7 bases. CDR1 and CDR2 from the germline V gene are MNHEY and SMNVEV (reference sequence). The CDR3 is 15 amino acids. The J segment lost 3 bases and the V segment lost 7 bases, leaving 11 bases of the junction unmatched. The DNA of the CDR3 is TGTGCCAGCACCCATCGGCCAGGGGGGGACTATGGCTACACCTTC. Protein sequence: CASTHRPGGDYGYTF.

V gene TRBV5-4 combines with J gene TRBJ2-3; TRBD2 matches 7 bases. Germline V gene data show CDR1 as SGHNT and CDR2 as YYREEE (reference sequence). V dropped 1 base and J dropped 2; count of bases not matched to a gene: 13. The CDR3 spans 18 residues. CDR3 loop: CASSLFPKNSGHTDTQYF. In nucleotides, the CDR3 is TGTGCCAGCAGCTTGTTCCCCAAAAATAGCGGGCACACAGATACGCAGTATTTT.

This clonotype has more than one count but fewer than ten. The chain carries TRBV11-2 and TRBJ1-1; D perhaps matches TRBD1 (6 bases). Per germline, CDR1 SGHAT and CDR2 FQNNGV. The CDR3 loop spans 13 amino acids. Trimming left V 5 bases short and J 4 bases short, with 11 bases between. The CDR3 reads CASSQGRGTEAFF. DNA of the CDR3: TGTGCCAGCAGCCAGGGCAGGGGCACTGAAGCTTTCTTT.

This clonotype was picked up a small number of times. V is TRBV30 and J is TRBJ2-6, with 9 nucleotides matching TRBD2. The CDR3 contains 17 residues. Germline CDR1 is GTSNPN and CDR2 is SVGIG (reference sequence). V trimming: 1 base; J trimming: 3 bases; junction bases outside the gene matches: 7. The CDR3 nucleotides read TGTGCCTGGAGTGCGGCTAGCGGGGCGGGTGGGGCCAACGTCCTGACTTTC. Its translation: CAWSAASGAGGANVLTF.

This clonotype was observed once. The chain combines TRBV20-1 with TRBJ2-2; TRBD2 matches 10 bases. J was trimmed by 10 bases and V by 5 bases; bases with no gene match: 7. The CDR3 contains 13 residues. From germline, CDR1 is DFQATT and CDR2 SNEGSKA (reference sequence). CDR3 amino acids: CSAHPSGGEELFF. Written as DNA, the CDR3 is TGCAGTGCTCACCCTAGCGGGGGTGAGGAGCTGTTTTTT.

The J gene is TRBJ1-1, the V gene TRBV7-3; D not resolved. CDR1 SGHTA and CDR2 FQGTGA come from the germline V gene. V lost 2 bases and J 6 bases, leaving 10 bases between the germline ends. The CDR3 contains 13 residues. The CDR3 is CASSLVGLSEAFF. In DNA form, the CDR3 reads TGTGCCAGCAGCTTAGTAGGGCTGTCTGAAGCTTTCTTT.

The chain uses TRBV12-3 or TRBV12-4 and TRBJ1-2; D not certain. V lost 5 bases and J lost 4, with 11 bases in between. CDR3 length: 13 residues. CDR3 protein: CASSIPDRYGYTF. In nucleotides, the CDR3 is TGTGCCAGCAGTATCCCGGACCGCTATGGCTACACCTTC.

The rearrangement uses TRBV20-1 and TRBJ1-2; D gene ambiguous. Per the germline V gene, CDR1 is DFQATT and CDR2 is SNEGSKA (reference sequence). Trimming removed 2 bases from V and 0 bases from J, with 16 bases in between. The CDR3 runs to 16 residues. CDR3 protein: CSARKWERLTNYGYTF. The DNA for the CDR3 is TGCAGTGCTAGAAAGTGGGAGAGACTAACTAACTATGGCTACACCTTC.

The chain uses TRBV12-3 or TRBV12-4 and TRBJ2-7, with D unresolved. The CDR3 runs 13 residues. Trimming left V 3 bases short and J 3 bases short, with 9 bases between. The CDR3 nucleotides read TGTGCCAGCAGTTTTTCCATTAACTACGAGCAGTACGTC. Its protein is CASSFSINYEQYV.

This clonotype showed up just once. The chain combines TRBV9 with TRBJ1-6; D is ambiguous. Deletions cut 3 bases from V and 10 bases from J, with 8 bases between. CDR1 is SGDLS, CDR2 YYNGEE, per germline. CDR3 length equals 12 residues. The CDR3 loop reads CASSADGSPLHF. DNA for the CDR3: TGTGCCAGCAGCGCAGACGGGTCACCCCTCCACTTT. The variable domain in full, completed from reference TRBV9 and TRBJ1-6, reads DSGVTQTPKHLITATGQRVTLRCSPRSGDLSVYWYQQSLDQGLQFLIQYYNGEERAKGNILERFSAQQFPDLHSELNLSSLELGDSALYFCASSADGSPLHFGNGTRLTVT.

The genes are TRBV7-9 and TRBJ2-3, with D hard to call. Deletions cut 3 bases from V and 0 bases from J, with 13 bases between. The CDR3 spans 16 residues. Germline V gene sequence: CDR1 SEHNR, CDR2 FQNEAQ (reference sequence). CDR3 in amino acids: CASSFRTLPSTDTQYF. In nucleotides, the CDR3 is TGTGCCAGCAGCTTTAGGACCCTACCTAGCACAGATACGCAGTATTTT.

The DNA for the CDR3 is TGTGCCAGCAAAACGCAGGGTGGGGATGGCTACACCTTC. Its translation: CASKTQGGDGYTF. The chain links TRBV13 to TRBJ1-2; D is possibly TRBD1 (5 bases). Trimming removed 7 bases from V and 6 bases from J, with 15 bases in between. Germline-derived CDR1 and CDR2 are PRHDT and FYEKMQ (reference sequence). The CDR3 loop spans 13 amino acids.

This clonotype appeared once. The J gene is TRBJ2-5, the V gene TRBV30; the D gene could be TRBD1 or TRBD2 (5 bases each). In germline, CDR1 is GTSNPN, CDR2 SVGIG (reference sequence). The CDR3 length is 13 residues. The V end lost 3 bases, the J end lost 5 bases, and 13 bases lay between the germline ends. For the CDR3, the DNA is TGTGCCTGGAGGCCAGGGAGCTGGGAGACCCAGTACTTC. It is translated as CAWRPGSWETQYF.

J is TRBJ2-2 and V is TRBV15; 7 nucleotides match TRBD2. The CDR3 has 17 residues. V shed 4 bases and J 4 bases; nucleotides not matched to a gene: 12. Germline CDR1 is LNHNV and CDR2 is YYDKDF (reference sequence). CDR3 sequence: CATSTYSGREGTGELFF. Here the CDR3 DNA reads TGTGCCACCAGCACATACTCGGGGAGGGAGGGCACCGGGGAGCTGTTTTTT.